The T cell receptor (beta chain) under discussion was sequenced for a study of cytomegalovirus exposure and HLA in healthy donors. Study-level findings and limits: Published work reported that the classifier diagnosed cytomegalovirus status with high specificity and sensitivity.

The PCR was carried out with 60 Vbeta primers and 13 Jbeta primers. The repertoire was sequenced with immunoSEQ multiplex PCR; TCRdb's copy has only in-frame clones and lacks some. The profile shows under 150,000 clones, around 80% of them singletons. As to this clone: What it binds is not known.

V lost 4 bases, J lost 5 bases, and 16 bases lay in between. The CDR3 is made up of 15 amino acids. Germline assignment: CDR1 MNHEY and CDR2 SMNVEV (reference sequence). The genes are TRBV27 and TRBJ2-3; D is possibly TRBD2 (6 bases). The sample taken for sequencing was PBMCs. The sequence was obtained from a woman in her 40s in good health and CMV-seropositive. The CDR3 loop reads CASSSWSSGEDTQYF. The CDR3 coding sequence is TGTGCCAGCAGTTCTTGGAGTAGCGGAGAAGATACGCAGTATTTT.